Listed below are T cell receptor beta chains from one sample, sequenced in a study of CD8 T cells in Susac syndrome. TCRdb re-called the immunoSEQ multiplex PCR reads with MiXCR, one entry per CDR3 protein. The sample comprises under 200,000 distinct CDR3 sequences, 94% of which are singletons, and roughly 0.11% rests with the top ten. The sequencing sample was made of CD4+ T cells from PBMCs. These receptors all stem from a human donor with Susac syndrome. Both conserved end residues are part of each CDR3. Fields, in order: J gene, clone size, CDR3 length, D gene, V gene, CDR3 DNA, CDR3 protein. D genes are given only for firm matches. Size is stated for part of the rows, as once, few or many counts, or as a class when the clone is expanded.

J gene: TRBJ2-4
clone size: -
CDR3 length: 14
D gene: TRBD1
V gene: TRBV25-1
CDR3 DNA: TGTGCCAGCAGTGATAACAGGGGTGGGGACATTCAGTACTTC
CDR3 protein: CASSDNRGGDIQYF

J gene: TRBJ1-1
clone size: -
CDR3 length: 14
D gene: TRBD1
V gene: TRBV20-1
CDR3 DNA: TGCAGTGCTAGACCGGGGACAGCCAACACTGAAGCTTTCTTT
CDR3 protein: CSARPGTANTEAFF

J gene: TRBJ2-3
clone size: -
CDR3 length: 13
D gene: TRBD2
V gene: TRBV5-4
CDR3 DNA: TGTGCCAGCAGCTCCTTAGCGGGGGATACGCAGTATTTT
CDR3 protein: CASSSLAGDTQYF

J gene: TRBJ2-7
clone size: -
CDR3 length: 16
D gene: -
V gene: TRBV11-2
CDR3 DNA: TGTGCCAGCAGCGTACAGAGGGGGTCGGGTTCCTACGAGCAGTACTTC
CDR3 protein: CASSVQRGSGSYEQYF

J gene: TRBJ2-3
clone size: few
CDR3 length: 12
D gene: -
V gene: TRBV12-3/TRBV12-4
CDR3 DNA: TGTGCCAGCAGTTTAGTCCGGGATACGCAGTATTTT
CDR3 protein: CASSLVRDTQYF

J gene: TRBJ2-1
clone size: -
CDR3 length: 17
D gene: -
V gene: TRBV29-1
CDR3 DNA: TGCAGCGTCCGAGGGCGCTTTAGTTCTACCTCCTACAATGAGCAGTTCTTC
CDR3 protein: CSVRGRFSSTSYNEQFF

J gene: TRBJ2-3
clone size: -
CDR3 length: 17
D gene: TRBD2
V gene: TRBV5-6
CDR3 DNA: TGTGCCAGCCTTCGCTACTCTAGCGGGGGGTCCGCAGATACGCAGTATTTT
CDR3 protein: CASLRYSSGGSADTQYF

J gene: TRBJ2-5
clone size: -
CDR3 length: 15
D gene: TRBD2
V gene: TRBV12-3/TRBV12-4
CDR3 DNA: TGTGCCAGCAGTTTAAGGACTAGCTACCGGGAGACCCAGTACTTC
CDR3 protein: CASSLRTSYRETQYF

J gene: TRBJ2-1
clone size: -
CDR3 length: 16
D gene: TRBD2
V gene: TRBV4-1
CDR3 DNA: TGCGCCAGCAGCCAGGATAGCGGGGCAGCCTACAATGAGCAGTTCTTC
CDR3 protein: CASSQDSGAAYNEQFF

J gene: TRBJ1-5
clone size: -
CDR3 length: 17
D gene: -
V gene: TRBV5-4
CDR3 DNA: TGTGCCAGCAGCGCGCAGGGACTCCCAGCGAGCAATCAGCCCCAGCATTTT
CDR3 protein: CASSAQGLPASNQPQHF

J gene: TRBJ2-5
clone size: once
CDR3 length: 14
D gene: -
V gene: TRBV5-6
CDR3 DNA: TGTGCCAGCAGACTCGGCGGGCCCACAGAGACCCAGTACTTC
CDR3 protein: CASRLGGPTETQYF

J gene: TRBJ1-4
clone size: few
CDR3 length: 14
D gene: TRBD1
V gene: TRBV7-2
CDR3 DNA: TGTGCCAGCACCCTAGGGGACAGAAATGAAAAACTGTTTTTT
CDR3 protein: CASTLGDRNEKLFF

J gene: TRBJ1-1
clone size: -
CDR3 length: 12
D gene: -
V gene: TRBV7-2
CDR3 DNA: TGTGCCAGCAGCTTTATCAAGAGAGAAGCTTTCTTT
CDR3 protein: CASSFIKREAFF

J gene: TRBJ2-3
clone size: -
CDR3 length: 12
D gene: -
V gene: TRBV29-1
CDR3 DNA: TGCAGCCCCCTGGCTGGCACAGATACGCAGTATTTT
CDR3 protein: CSPLAGTDTQYF

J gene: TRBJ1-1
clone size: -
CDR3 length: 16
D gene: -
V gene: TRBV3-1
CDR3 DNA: TGTGCCAGCAGCCAAGAGGAAGGCGTCATGAACACTGAAGCTTTCTTT
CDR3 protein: CASSQEEGVMNTEAFF

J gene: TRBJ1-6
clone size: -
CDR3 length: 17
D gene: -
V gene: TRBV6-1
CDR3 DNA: TGTGCCAGCAGCACACCGGGGGCGGGGTCCTATAATTCACCCCTCCACTTT
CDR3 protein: CASSTPGAGSYNSPLHF

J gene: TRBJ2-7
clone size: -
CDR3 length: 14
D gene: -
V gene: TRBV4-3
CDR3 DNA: TGCGCCAGCAGCCAAGCCCATCAGGGCTACGAGCAGTACTTC
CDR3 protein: CASSQAHQGYEQYF

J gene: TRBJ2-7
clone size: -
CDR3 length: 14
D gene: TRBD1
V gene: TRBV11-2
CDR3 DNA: TGTGCCAGCAGCACACAGGGGGGATCCTACGAGCAGTACTTC
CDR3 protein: CASSTQGGSYEQYF

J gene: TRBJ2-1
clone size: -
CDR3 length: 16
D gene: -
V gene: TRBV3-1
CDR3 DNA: TGTGCCAGCAGCCAAGATTGGGGGGAGGCCTACAATGAGCAGTTCTTC
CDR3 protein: CASSQDWGEAYNEQFF

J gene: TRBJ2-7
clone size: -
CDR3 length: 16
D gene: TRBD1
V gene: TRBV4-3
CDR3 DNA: TGCGCCAGCACCCTAGGTAGGGGGCCTCTCTCCTACGAGCAGTACTTC
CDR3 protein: CASTLGRGPLSYEQYF

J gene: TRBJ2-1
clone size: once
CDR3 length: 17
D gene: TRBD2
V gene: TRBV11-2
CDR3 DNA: TGTGCCAGCAGCGCCCGACTAGCGGGGGGGCCTTACAATGAGCAGTTCTTC
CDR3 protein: CASSARLAGGPYNEQFF

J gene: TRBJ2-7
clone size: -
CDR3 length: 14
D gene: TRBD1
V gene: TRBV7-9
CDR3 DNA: TGTGCCAGCAGCTATTCCGGGACAGGAGGCGAGCAGTACTTC
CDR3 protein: CASSYSGTGGEQYF

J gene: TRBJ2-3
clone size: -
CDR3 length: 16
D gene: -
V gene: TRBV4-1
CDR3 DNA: TGCGCCAGCAGCCAAGAGACCAGCCGGAGCACAGATACGCAGTATTTT
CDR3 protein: CASSQETSRSTDTQYF

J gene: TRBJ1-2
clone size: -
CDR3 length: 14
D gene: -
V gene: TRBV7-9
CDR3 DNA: TGTGCCAGCAGCTTAGGACACCAGTTCTATGGCTACACCTTC
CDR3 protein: CASSLGHQFYGYTF

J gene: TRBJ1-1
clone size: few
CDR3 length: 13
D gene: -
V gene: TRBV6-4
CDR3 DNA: TGTGCCAGCAGTTTGACAGTGAACACTGAAGCTTTCTTT
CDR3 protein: CASSLTVNTEAFF

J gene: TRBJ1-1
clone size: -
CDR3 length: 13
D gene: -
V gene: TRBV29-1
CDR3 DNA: TGCAGCGTTGCGGGCGGAGCGAACACTGAAGCTTTCTTT
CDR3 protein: CSVAGGANTEAFF

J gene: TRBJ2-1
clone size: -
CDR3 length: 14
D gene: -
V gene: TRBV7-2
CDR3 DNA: TGTGCCAGCAGCTTAGGGGCAGTTTACAATGAGCAGTTCTTC
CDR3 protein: CASSLGAVYNEQFF

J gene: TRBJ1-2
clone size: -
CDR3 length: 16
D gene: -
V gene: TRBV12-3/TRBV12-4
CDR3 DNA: TGTGCCAGCAGTTTAAATGACCCGGGGGCCGGCTATGGCTACACCTTC
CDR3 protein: CASSLNDPGAGYGYTF

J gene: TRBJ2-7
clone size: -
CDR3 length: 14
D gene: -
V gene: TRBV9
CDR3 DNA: TGTGCCAGCAGCGTAAGAGGGGCCGGGTACGAGCAGTACTTC
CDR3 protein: CASSVRGAGYEQYF

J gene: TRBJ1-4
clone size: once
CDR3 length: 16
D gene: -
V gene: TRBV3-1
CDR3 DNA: TGTGCCAGCAGCCATCGGACACCTTCAACTAATGAAAAACTGTTTTTT
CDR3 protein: CASSHRTPSTNEKLFF

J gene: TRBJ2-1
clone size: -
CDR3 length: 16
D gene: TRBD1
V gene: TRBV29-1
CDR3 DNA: TGCAGCCTTCGGACAGGGACGACCGCCTCCTACAATGAGCAGTTCTTC
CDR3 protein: CSLRTGTTASYNEQFF

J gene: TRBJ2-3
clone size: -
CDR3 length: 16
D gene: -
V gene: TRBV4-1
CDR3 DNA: TGCGCCAGCAGCCAGGATCAGGGTGCTAGCACAGATACGCAGTATTTT
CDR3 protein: CASSQDQGASTDTQYF

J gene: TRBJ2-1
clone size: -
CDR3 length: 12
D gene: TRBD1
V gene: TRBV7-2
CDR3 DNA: TGTGCCAGCAGCCGTAACCGGGACAGTCAGTTCTTC
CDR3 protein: CASSRNRDSQFF

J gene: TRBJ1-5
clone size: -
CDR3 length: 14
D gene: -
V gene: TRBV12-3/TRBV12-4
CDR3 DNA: TGTGCCAGCACCGGGGGGCTGAGCAATCAGCCCCAGCATTTT
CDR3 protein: CASTGGLSNQPQHF